The rows below give T cell receptor beta chains drawn from one sample of a study of blood T cell repertoires in COVID-19. Method: immunoSEQ multiplex PCR; TCRdb's copy keeps in-frame clones and lacks some. The sample records over 200,000 clones, approximately 85% being singletons. Sequences were obtained from PBMCs or T cells enriched from blood (not recorded which). All receptors come from a woman aged 45-60 years who had recovered from COVID-19. Both conserved end residues are part of each CDR3. D genes are given only for firm matches. A clone size is listed for some rows: how often the clone was seen (once, few, many), or a class if it is expanded.

>TRBV19|15|once|TRBJ1-2|.
CASSTRQTVNYGYTF
TGTGCCAGTAGTACCCGACAGACCGTTAACTATGGCTACACCTTC
>TRBV6-5|14|.|TRBJ2-7|TRBD2
CASTALAGRHEQYF
TGTGCCAGCACTGCGCTAGCGGGACGCCACGAGCAGTACTTC
>TRBV28|12|.|TRBJ1-1|.
CASRVRNTEAFF
TGTGCCAGCAGGGTTAGGAACACTGAAGCTTTCTTT
>TRBV6-5|13|.|TRBJ1-2|.
CASSYGREDGYTF
TGTGCCAGCAGTTACGGCAGGGAAGATGGCTACACCTTC
>TRBV3-1/TRBV3-2|18|.|TRBJ2-2|TRBD2
CASSKPRLAGGLTGELFF
TGTGCCAGCAGCAAACCACGACTAGCGGGAGGTCTCACCGGGGAGCTGTTTTTT
>TRBV27|16|.|TRBJ2-1|TRBD2
CASSLREGGIYNEQFF
TGTGCCAGCAGTTTGCGGGAGGGAGGGATTTACAATGAGCAGTTCTTC
>TRBV24-1|15|few|TRBJ2-2|TRBD1
CATSADRGLSGELFF
TGTGCCACCAGTGCTGACAGGGGGCTATCCGGGGAGCTGTTTTTT
>TRBV2|14|.|TRBJ1-5|.
CASSHRDGNQPQHF
TGTGCCAGCAGCCACAGGGATGGCAATCAGCCCCAGCATTTT
>TRBV10-1|14|.|TRBJ1-4|.
CASRSGQLNEKLFF
TGCGCCAGCAGGAGTGGACAGCTTAATGAAAAACTGTTTTTT
>TRBV6-4|15|.|TRBJ1-5|TRBD1
CARMDRRDSNQPQHF
TGTGCCAGAATGGACAGGCGGGATAGCAATCAGCCCCAGCATTTT
>TRBV4-1|19|once|TRBJ2-6|.
CASSRGSSEAFSGANVLTF
TGCGCCAGCAGCCGCGGCTCTAGTGAGGCTTTCTCTGGGGCCAACGTCCTGACTTTC
>TRBV5-4|16|.|TRBJ1-5|.
CASSLGGPLSNQPQHF
TGTGCCAGCAGCTTGGGAGGTCCCCTTAGCAATCAGCCCCAGCATTTT
>TRBV28|11|.|TRBJ2-4|.
CASSVRQAQYF
TGTGCCAGCAGTGTTCGACAGGCGCAGTACTTC
>TRBV6-5|15|.|TRBJ2-1|.
CASIVQGGSYNEQFF
TGTGCCAGCATAGTACAGGGGGGGTCGTACAATGAGCAGTTCTTC
>TRBV6-2/TRBV6-3|12|.|TRBJ1-2|.
CASSQTSLGYTF
TGTGCCAGCAGTCAAACAAGTCTGGGCTACACCTTC
>TRBV29-1|14|.|TRBJ1-4|TRBD1
CSVLTGGTNEKLFF
TGCAGCGTTCTGACAGGGGGAACTAATGAAAAACTGTTTTTT
>TRBV19|15|.|TRBJ2-1|.
CASSIEGSSYNEQFF
TGTGCCAGTAGTATTGAGGGCAGCTCCTACAATGAGCAGTTCTTC
>TRBV7-9|17|.|TRBJ1-1|.
CASSPRGGGREGTEAFF
TGTGCCAGCAGCCCCCGTGGCGGGGGGCGGGAGGGGACTGAAGCTTTCTTT
>TRBV7-9|18|.|TRBJ2-1|TRBD2
CASSSNPLAGGPRNEQFF
TGTGCCAGCAGCTCTAATCCCCTAGCGGGAGGGCCGAGGAATGAGCAGTTCTTC
>TRBV28|13|.|TRBJ2-3|TRBD1
CASRRTGMDTQYF
TGTGCCAGCAGAAGGACAGGGATGGATACGCAGTATTTT
>TRBV5-1|15|.|TRBJ2-3|TRBD2
CASSPVASGGDTQYF
TGCGCCAGCAGCCCTGTAGCGAGCGGGGGAGATACGCAGTATTTT
>TRBV7-2|13|.|TRBJ2-2|.
CASSSREAGELFF
TGTGCCAGCAGCTCCCGAGAGGCCGGGGAGCTGTTTTTT
>TRBV27|15|.|TRBJ2-7|TRBD1
CASRRDRAKTYEQYF
TGTGCCAGCCGGCGGGACAGGGCCAAAACCTACGAGCAGTACTTC
>TRBV7-9|15|.|TRBJ1-1|TRBD1
CASSPPDRLNTEAFF
TGTGCCAGCAGCCCCCCGGACAGGTTGAACACTGAAGCTTTCTTT
>TRBV5-1|15|.|TRBJ1-5|TRBD1
CASSFSRGSNQPQHF
TGCGCCAGCAGCTTTTCCAGGGGGAGCAATCAGCCCCAGCATTTT
>TRBV11-2|14|.|TRBJ1-2|.
CASSLAGVNYGYTF
TGTGCCAGCAGCTTAGCAGGGGTCAACTATGGCTACACCTTC
>TRBV5-1|16|.|TRBJ1-1|.
CASSWTSTVKNTEAFF
TGCGCCAGCAGCTGGACAAGTACGGTAAAGAACACTGAAGCTTTCTTT
>TRBV5-4|15|.|TRBJ2-7|.
CASSQRAAARYEQYF
TGTGCCAGCAGCCAACGCGCGGCAGCAAGATACGAGCAGTACTTC
>TRBV11-3|17|.|TRBJ2-3|TRBD2
CASSRGGLAGYTDTQYF
TGTGCCAGCAGCCGGGGGGGACTAGCGGGTTACACAGATACGCAGTATTTT
>TRBV7-9|15|few|TRBJ1-5|.
CASTQSGSPNQPQHF
TGTGCCAGCACCCAATCAGGGTCCCCCAATCAGCCCCAGCATTTT
>TRBV6-2/TRBV6-3|14|.|TRBJ1-2|.
CASSPRTEGGGYTF
TGTGCCAGCAGTCCGCGGACGGAGGGCGGCGGCTACACCTTC
>TRBV7-8|14|.|TRBJ2-1|TRBD2
CASSSGLAGDLQFF
TGTGCCAGCAGCTCGGGACTAGCGGGAGATTTGCAGTTCTTC
>TRBV5-8|15|.|TRBJ2-5|TRBD1
CASSVGTGEKETQYF
TGTGCCAGCAGCGTTGGGACAGGAGAGAAAGAGACCCAGTACTTC
>TRBV29-1|12|once|TRBJ2-1|TRBD2
CSAGEGVGEQFF
TGCAGCGCCGGGGAGGGTGTAGGCGAGCAGTTCTTC
>TRBV5-5|15|few|TRBJ1-4|TRBD1
CASSILGQPNEKLFF
TGTGCCAGCAGCATCCTGGGACAGCCTAATGAAAAACTGTTTTTT
>TRBV19|15|.|TRBJ1-5|TRBD1
CASSSGTGRNQPQHF
TGTGCCAGTAGTTCAGGGACAGGGCGCAATCAGCCCCAGCATTTT
>TRBV7-9|14|.|TRBJ2-1|TRBD1
CASSIAGTVNEQFF
TGTGCCAGCAGCATCGCCGGGACAGTCAATGAGCAGTTCTTC
>TRBV2|15|.|TRBJ2-1|TRBD2
CASSAGLAVYNEQFF
TGTGCCAGCAGTGCGGGACTAGCGGTTTACAATGAGCAGTTCTTC
>TRBV27|19|.|TRBJ2-1|TRBD2
CASIQSLAGFGGAYNEQFF
TGTGCCAGCATTCAGAGTTTAGCGGGATTTGGGGGGGCCTACAATGAGCAGTTCTTC
>TRBV6-1|13|.|TRBJ1-2|.
CASSEAGADGYTF
TGTGCCAGCAGTGAGGCGGGCGCTGATGGCTACACCTTC
>TRBV7-9|15|.|TRBJ1-5|TRBD1
CASSPGQALNQPQHF
TGTGCCAGCAGCCCCGGACAGGCCCTCAATCAGCCCCAGCATTTT
>TRBV28|14|.|TRBJ1-5|TRBD1
CASSRTGGGQPQHF
TGTGCCAGCAGCCGGACAGGGGGCGGTCAGCCCCAGCATTTT
>TRBV3-1/TRBV3-2|18|.|TRBJ2-2|TRBD2
CASSQASGTSGNTGELFF
TGTGCCAGCAGCCAAGCATCCGGGACTAGCGGGAACACCGGGGAGCTGTTTTTT
>TRBV10-3|14|.|TRBJ1-2|TRBD1
CAIREGQGNYGYTF
TGTGCCATCAGGGAAGGACAGGGTAACTATGGCTACACCTTC
>TRBV9|15|.|TRBJ1-5|.
CASSVSGDPNQPQHF
TGTGCCAGCAGCGTATCGGGGGATCCAAATCAGCCCCAGCATTTT
>TRBV28|14|.|TRBJ2-7|TRBD1
CASSFWGQAYEQYF
TGTGCCAGCAGTTTCTGGGGACAGGCGTACGAGCAGTACTTC
>TRBV5-4|15|once|TRBJ2-7|.
CASSLIHSGSYEQYF
TGTGCCAGCAGCTTAATCCACAGCGGGTCCTACGAGCAGTACTTC
>TRBV30|13|.|TRBJ1-6|.
CAWSTASDSPLHF
TGTGCCTGGAGTACAGCTTCGGATTCACCCCTCCACTTT
>TRBV5-1|14|.|TRBJ2-3|.
CASSPGQIAATQYF
TGCGCCAGCAGCCCTGGACAAATTGCAGCTACGCAGTATTTT
>TRBV7-8|19|.|TRBJ2-5|TRBD2
CASSTIPQTSGRGQETQYF
TGTGCCAGCAGCACAATCCCCCAGACTAGCGGGAGAGGCCAAGAGACCCAGTACTTC
>TRBV3-1/TRBV3-2|14|.|TRBJ2-1|.
CASSPGLASNEQFF
TGTGCCAGCAGCCCCGGTCTAGCGAGCAATGAGCAGTTCTTC
>TRBV7-8|17|.|TRBJ2-5|.
CASSLERFDYRQETQYF
TGTGCCAGCAGCCTTGAGAGGTTTGACTACCGCCAAGAGACCCAGTACTTC
>TRBV9|14|few|TRBJ2-1|.
CASSVTAENNEQFF
TGTGCCAGCAGCGTAACAGCGGAAAACAATGAGCAGTTCTTC